The subject of this entry is one T cell receptor beta chain. The V end was cut by 4 bases, the J end by 1 base, with 9 bases between. The CDR3 contains 14 residues. CDR1 is WSHSY and CDR2 is SAAADI in the germline V gene. The record originates from a study of T-cell memory formation after mild COVID-19. Study overall: The two donors had largely donor-specific TCR clusters.

UMIs and sample barcodes were carried by the TCR alpha and TCR beta cDNA libraries that 5'RACE produced using constant-segment primers. MiXCR, applied by TCRdb to the 5' RACE reads, yields one record per CDR3 protein. The sample lists around 220,000 distinct CDR3 sequences, 15% to 20% seen once, with approximately 3.5% in the top ten. The sequence was obtained from a young man who had mild COVID-19 (a few samples of this study predate the infection). Cell type and time point are not known. Material: PBMCs or a T cell subset sorted from them (not recorded which). V usage is TRBV10-2 and J usage is TRBJ2-3; a weak D match, TRBD2 (6 bases). DNA of the CDR3: TGCGCCAGCAGTGGTCCGGGGGGCACAGATACGCAGTATTTT. Residues: CASSGPGGTDTQYF.